The source of this T cell receptor (beta chain) is a study of human T cells and chemical hapten exposure. About the research overall: It was small differences in pooled library volume that mainly caused per-sample TCR yields to vary. The study's findings and limits: Against controls, expanded TCRs gave rise to significantly more large CDR3 similarity clusters.

Time point of the sample: patch test 1, 2 weeks after DPC sensitization. Noted treatment: therapeutic diphenylcyclopropenone sensitization with weekly scalp DPC. This clonotype occurred a few times. Its antigen is unknown. The germline V gene has CDR1 LGHNA and CDR2 YSLEER. The junction had 13 bases not matched to a gene; V was cut back by 4 bases and J by 4 bases. This CDR3 spans 18 amino acids. TCRdb re-analysed the RACE reads in MiXCR, keeping a single row per CDR3 protein. In the table there are 100,000 or so distinct CDR3 sequences, about 10% of which are singletons. The sequencing used whole blood, collected in connection with sensitization to the hapten diphenylcyclopropenone (DPC). The source of this sequence is a man aged 35 to 55 with alopecia areata. Some clones in this sample may be carry-over from other donors' samples. This sequence joins TRBV4-3 and TRBJ2-5, with 12 nucleotides matching TRBD2. CDR3 sequence (DNA): TGCGCCAGCAGCCGTCGACTAGCGGGAGTAGGTTCCCCAGAGACCCAGTACTTC. It specifies CASSRRLAGVGSPETQYF.